This T cell receptor beta chain was recorded in a study of blood T cell repertoires in COVID-19. Study-wide context: Spain, Italy and the United States supplied samples that represented acute and convalescent COVID-19. T cells, B-cell-depleted T cells, or PBMCs provided the cDNA or gDNA that served as material.

With V trimmed by 5 bases and J by 6 bases, 4 bases remained unmatched. The CDR3 has 12 residues. The V gene's germline CDR1 is SQVTM and CDR2 ANQGSEA. In the authors' methods: Nucleated cell number was recorded as an estimate derived from reference gene primer amplification. The protocol was immunoSEQ multiplex PCR, while the TCRdb copy is restricted to in-frame clones and leaves out a portion. For V, J and clone size, that table is used; D and trimming come from the DNA. The sample has 70,000 to 75,000 clones; 79% are singletons. The sample comprised peripheral blood. The rearrangement uses TRBV29-1 and TRBJ2-5; TRBD1 matches 9 bases. This TCR came from a man between 60 and 70 years old with active or convalescent COVID-19. CDR3: CSVLQGAQTQYF. DNA of the CDR3: TGCAGCGTTTTACAGGGGGCGCAGACCCAGTACTTC.